The source of this TCR beta chain is a study of T cell repertoires in cytomegalovirus infection (dated by TCRdb to between 2017 and 2020). In the study overall: Donor HLA type was relevant to the analysis, as public TCR beta signatures indicated carriage of CMV infection together with the matching HLA type. The full study reports these points: In both this cohort and an independent cohort of several hundred donors, the cumulative frequency of public TCR beta family members distinguished carriers of CMV infection plus the relevant HLA type. The ex vivo response was dominated by HLA-C-restricted CMV-specific TCR beta clonotypes, which also provided the single most frequent clonotype in two of eight donors.

The sequencer was an Illumina HiSeq 1500. The public reads were reprocessed in TCRdb via fastp at Q25 and MiXCR, keeping in-frame beta chains. Identical CDR3 proteins give one entry, which carries the most common genes and DNA. The sample includes more than 350,000 distinct CDR3 sequences, with roughly a third observed a single time. The ten largest clones capture approximately 14% of the sample. A note on this clonotype: This clone's antigen is unknown. No base qualities exist here, and no much larger clone lies one base off it.

V sheds 4 bases and J sheds 2 bases, leaving 8 bases between their ends. The cysteine opens and the phenylalanine closes a CDR3 of 13 amino acids. CDR3 DNA is the only sequence kept; it has 39 bases, read in frame from the first base. CDR1 is given as SNHLY and CDR2 as FYNNEI, both from the germline V gene. Material: PBMCs. This clonotype was obtained from a human donor in good health (CMV status not recorded). Some clones in this sample may be carry-over from other donors' samples. The rearrangement joined TRBV2 to TRBJ1-1, with no D gene named confidently. The DNA is as follows: TGTGCCAGCAGTGTGACCTTTAACACTGAAGCTTTCTTT. Translated, it gives CASSVTFNTEAFF.